This T cell receptor beta chain was captured by sequencing in a study of blood T cell repertoires in COVID-19 (TCRdb year 2020). Study-wide context: Samples covering the acute and convalescent phases of COVID-19 were provided by collaborators in the United States, Italy and Spain. The prospective study material was composed of cDNA or gDNA derived from T cells, B-cell-depleted T cells, or PBMCs. The dataset comprised deeply sampled blood TCRbeta repertoires from subjects exposed to, actively infected with, or recovered from COVID-19. A freely available public database, intended as a resource for researchers studying the immune response to SARS-CoV-2, is where the repertoires were released. The samples were drawn from two sources: the first 160 participants of the ongoing ImmuneRACE study, and 1,000 to 1,500 subjects contributed by 6 global collaborators. Nearly every sample came with metadata listing a de-identified subject ID, COVID-19 status, age in years and sex. Where HLA class I and class II types were available, the types were taken from metadata supplied by the sample provider, not from assay-based typing.

Results and caveats for the whole study, not just this receptor: Clinical and demographic metadata were provided uncurated, with the amount varying by source and participant.

TCRbeta CDR3 regions were amplified from genomic DNA by means of the immunoSEQ Assay, a bias-controlled multiplex PCR. Regarding the original processing steps: The number of nucleated cells in each sample was estimated from the amplification of reference gene primers within the assay. To quantify the absolute abundance of each unique TCRbeta CDR3 rearrangement, sequence reads were collapsed and filtered. For each sample, productive Simpson clonality was calculated as the square root of Simpson's diversity index over productive rearrangements. Imported from immuneACCESS, the table was reduced by TCRdb to in-frame sequences with V and J called. These copies leave out some clones; in studies compared against another copy, an unresolved V gene accounts for under half, and the cause of the remainder is not known. The D gene and trimming were derived from the DNA, and the V and J assignments and clone size from that table. The table for this sample lists about 120,000 clones; roughly three quarters of them were counted only once. The top ten clones comprise around a third of the sample.

Collaborating institutions collected whole blood in K2EDTA tubes following their own protocols. Collaborator samples were shipped for TCRbeta analysis as frozen whole blood, isolated PBMCs, or DNA extracted from either sample type. This clone showed up just once. Its specific antigen is unknown. No base quality values were provided; no much bigger clone lies one nucleotide off. V was cut back by 4 bases and J by 7 bases, leaving a gap of 14 bases between them. The CDR3 sequence holds 15 residues, the cysteine and phenylalanine included. Only the CDR3 DNA stays, 45 bases, in frame from base 1. CDR1 and CDR2 are drawn from the germline V gene: LGHNA, YSLEER.

This sequence was found in a man aged 35-49 years with active or convalescent COVID-19. Sequenced sample: peripheral blood. Here the chain combines TRBV4-3 and TRBJ1-6, with the D gene call left open. The nucleotide sequence is given as TGCGCCAGCAGCCTAGGCTCAGCACTAAATTCACCCCTCCACTTT. The resulting protein is CASSLGSALNSPLHF.